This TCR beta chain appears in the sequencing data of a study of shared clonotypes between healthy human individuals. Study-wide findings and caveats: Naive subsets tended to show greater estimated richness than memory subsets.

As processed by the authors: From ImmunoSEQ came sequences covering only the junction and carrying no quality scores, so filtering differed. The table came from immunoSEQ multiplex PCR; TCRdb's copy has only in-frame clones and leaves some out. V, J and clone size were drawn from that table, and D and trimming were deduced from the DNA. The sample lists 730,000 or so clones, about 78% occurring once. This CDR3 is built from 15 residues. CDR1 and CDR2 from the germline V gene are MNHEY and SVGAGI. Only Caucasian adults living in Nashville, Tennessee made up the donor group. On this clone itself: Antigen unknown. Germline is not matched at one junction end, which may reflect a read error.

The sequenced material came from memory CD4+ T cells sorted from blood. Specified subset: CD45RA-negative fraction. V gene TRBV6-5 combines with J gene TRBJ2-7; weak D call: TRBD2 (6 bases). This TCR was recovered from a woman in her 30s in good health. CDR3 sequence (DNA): TGTGCCAGCAGTTATTCCCCTACTAGCTCCCACGAGCAGTACTTC. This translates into CASSYSPTSSHEQYF.